The 24 T cell receptor beta chains in this list originate from one sample, sequenced in a study listed by TCRdb under 2016. The method was RT-PCR. Instrument used: Illumina MiSeq. TCRdb took the public reads, trimmed them with fastp at Q25, ran MiXCR for clone calling and kept in-frame beta chains. Each entry merges the rows of one CDR3 protein and shows their most common DNA and genes. The sample table holds more than 550,000 distinct CDR3 sequences, of which 14% were seen once. The top ten clonotypes cover around 3.3% of the sample. The source material was memory CD4+ T cells from blood. These receptors were taken from a female donor in good health, serving as a healthy control.

This clonotype was recorded a few times. The chain joins TRBV7-2 to TRBJ1-3; maybe TRBD1 (5 bases). The length of the CDR3 is 16 residues. Trimming pared 2 bases from V and 0 bases from J, leaving 11 bases between. Germline V gene sequence: CDR1 SGHTA, CDR2 FQGNSA. CDR3 loop: CASSLMGGSSGNTIYF. CDR3 sequence (DNA): TGTGCCAGCAGCTTAATGGGGGGGTCCTCTGGAAACACCATATATTTT. The full variable domain, completed using reference TRBV7-2 and TRBJ1-3, is GAGVSQSPSNKVTEKGKDVELRCDPISGHTALYWYRQSLGQGLEFLIYFQGNSAPDKSGLPSDRFSAERTGGSVSTLTIQRTQQEDSAVYLCASSLMGGSSGNTIYFGEGSWLTVV.

The table lists this clonotype with many counts. J is TRBJ2-7 and V is TRBV27; 9 bases map to TRBD1. Germline values: CDR1 MNHEY, CDR2 SMNVEV (reference sequence). The CDR3 runs to 15 residues. J gave up 2 bases and V 3 bases, and 5 bases lay outside the gene matches. The CDR3 region has the DNA TGTGCCAGCAGTTTGGGACAGGGCCAAACCTACGAGCAGTACTTC. Protein sequence: CASSLGQGQTYEQYF.

The chain links TRBV27 to TRBJ2-5, with 14 bases matching TRBD2. This CDR3 has 15 amino acids. V was pared by 6 bases and J by 7 bases, with 7 bases of the junction left unmatched. Germline V lookup: CDR1 MNHEY, CDR2 SMNVEV (reference sequence). The CDR3 sequence is CASRRLAGGLMTQYF. CDR3 coding DNA: TGTGCCAGCAGGAGACTAGCGGGAGGGTTAATGACCCAGTACTTC.

The V and J genes are TRBV6-6 and TRBJ2-1, with D perhaps TRBD2 (5 bases). This CDR3 is built from 15 residues. Looked up from germline, CDR1 is MNHNY and CDR2 is SVGAGI (reference sequence). The V end was cut by 5 bases, the J end by 6 bases, with 17 bases between. The CDR3 sequence: CASSPVNGIPNEQFF. The CDR3 DNA reads TGTGCCAGCAGTCCCGTGAACGGGATACCCAATGAGCAGTTCTTC.

This clonotype showed up just a few times. The chain recombines TRBV18 with TRBJ2-3; maybe TRBD2 (6 bases). This CDR3 is 14 amino acids long. Germline V gene lookup returns CDR1 KGHSH and CDR2 LQKENI. V was trimmed by 0 bases and J by 3 bases, leaving 7 bases between them. This CDR3 is CASSPPAGTDTQYF. The CDR3 DNA sequence: TGTGCCAGCTCACCACCGGCGGGGACAGATACGCAGTATTTT.

This clonotype has only one observation. The V call is TRBV28, the J call TRBJ2-1, with 10 bases identical to TRBD2. The trim removed 6 bases at V and 7 bases at J, leaving 6 bases unmatched. The CDR3 consists of 14 residues. The V gene's germline CDR1 is MDHEN and CDR2 SYDVKM. The CDR3 DNA reads TGTGCCAGCAGAGTACTAGCGGGACTTAATGAGCAGTTCTTC. Amino acids: CASRVLAGLNEQFF.

This clonotype was seen at least ten times. This chain connects TRBV6-5 to TRBJ2-1; no firm D call. The CDR3 is made up of 10 amino acids. CDR1 and CDR2 (germline): MNHEY, SVGAGI. V was cut by 9 bases and J by 2 bases, with 2 bases left in between. Here the CDR3 reads CARAYNEQFF. CDR3 nucleotide sequence: TGTGCCAGGGCCTACAATGAGCAGTTCTTC.

This clonotype has more than one count but fewer than ten. The J gene is TRBJ2-4, the V gene TRBV9; the D gene is possibly TRBD1 (5 bases). The CDR3 has 13 residues. Germline CDR1 SGDLS, CDR2 YYNGEE. Trimming removed 3 bases from V and 4 bases from J, with 8 bases in between. CDR3 sequence: CASSAGLKNIQYF. The CDR3 DNA reads as TGTGCCAGCAGCGCAGGGTTGAAAAACATTCAGTACTTC.

V gene TRBV6-6 combines with J gene TRBJ2-7; 10 bases align to TRBD1. CDR3 length: 16 residues. CDR1 MNHNY and CDR2 SVGAGI come from the germline V gene (reference sequence). With 4 bases clipped from V and 7 bases from J, the junction kept 13 bases outside the gene matches. The CDR3 loop is CASSFSSTGTGVEQYF. In DNA, the CDR3 is TGTGCCAGCAGTTTTAGCTCCACCGGGACAGGGGTTGAGCAGTACTTC.

The genes are TRBV5-1 and TRBJ1-4; weak D call: TRBD1 (6 bases). CDR3 length: 14 residues. Looked up from germline, CDR1 is SGHRS and CDR2 is YFSETQ. Trimming removed 5 bases at V and 6 bases at J, with 14 bases between. CDR3 region: CASRPDPGDEKLFF. The CDR3 DNA reads as TGCGCCAGCAGACCGGACCCAGGGGATGAAAAACTGTTTTTT.

The table lists this clonotype with a few counts. V gene TRBV7-2 combines with J gene TRBJ1-2; D ambiguous. Deletions cut 0 bases from V and 5 bases from J, with 13 bases between. The germline V gene has CDR1 SGHTA and CDR2 FQGNSA. This CDR3 is 15 amino acids long. The DNA for the CDR3 is TGTGCCAGCAGCTTAGCGCAAATCGCGGTGTATGGCTACACCTTC. Its protein product is CASSLAQIAVYGYTF.

This clonotype was detected only a few times. The gene calls are TRBV20-1 and TRBJ1-1; TRBD1 aligns across 7 bases. The CDR3 totals 14 residues. J gave up 2 bases and V 3 bases, and 6 bases lay outside the gene matches. Germline values: CDR1 DFQATT, CDR2 SNEGSKA (reference sequence). Here the CDR3 DNA reads TGCAGTGCTAGGGTTACAGGGGCTAACACTGAAGCTTTCTTT. Encoded protein: CSARVTGANTEAFF.

This clonotype was observed a handful of times. The chain carries TRBV20-1 and TRBJ1-3; possible D gene TRBD1, 5 bases. V lost 1 base and J lost 1, with 14 bases in between. The CDR3 runs 16 residues. Germline values: CDR1 DFQATT, CDR2 SNEGSKA (reference sequence). CDR3 sequence (DNA): TGCAGTGCTAGAGCAGAGGGGCCCTCTTCTGGAAACACCATATATTTT. As protein: CSARAEGPSSGNTIYF.

This clonotype was counted at least ten times. This chain connects TRBV28 to TRBJ2-5; no definite D call. Germline CDR1 and CDR2: MDHEN and SYDVKM. The CDR3 contains 10 residues. V was cut by 3 bases and J by 5 bases, with 1 base left in between. CDR3 amino acids: CASSFETQYF. The CDR3 DNA sequence: TGTGCCAGCAGTTTTGAGACCCAGTACTTC.

V usage is TRBV12-3 or TRBV12-4 and J usage is TRBJ2-7; D not resolved. V was cut by 1 base and J by 7 bases, with 11 bases left in between. This CDR3 has 13 residues. The CDR3 is CASSLGVKREQYF. Here the CDR3 DNA reads TGTGCCAGCAGTTTAGGAGTTAAGAGGGAGCAGTACTTC.

This clonotype was recorded at least ten times. The chain combines TRBV5-1 with TRBJ2-7; D unclear. CDR3 length: 13 amino acids. From germline, CDR1 is SGHRS and CDR2 YFSETQ. V lost 0 bases to trimming and J lost 7 bases, with 11 bases between them. The chain's CDR3 is CASSLGQAFEQYF. The CDR3 nucleotides are TGCGCCAGCAGCTTGGGGCAGGCGTTTGAGCAGTACTTC.

The chain combines TRBV27 with TRBJ2-2, with 10 bases lining up with TRBD2. From germline, CDR1 is MNHEY and CDR2 SMNVEV (reference sequence). The CDR3 spans 17 residues. Germline trimming cut 2 bases from V and 1 base from J; bases unmatched to any gene: 4. CDR3 in amino acids: CASSLLAGAVNTGELFF. The CDR3 DNA reads as TGTGCCAGCAGTTTACTAGCGGGAGCTGTGAACACCGGGGAGCTGTTTTTT.

This clonotype was seen repeatedly, ten times or more. The CDR3 bases are TGCAGTGCTAGATCCGGACTAGCGGGAGGACTGGAGACCCAGTACTTC. It specifies CSARSGLAGGLETQYF. The V gene is TRBV20-1, the J gene TRBJ2-5, with 14 positions matching TRBD2. This CDR3 region has 16 residues. V trimming: 2 bases; J trimming: 5 bases; junction bases outside the gene matches: 7. The germline gives CDR1 DFQATT, CDR2 SNEGSKA (reference sequence).

The chain has TRBV5-4 and TRBJ2-3; perhaps TRBD1 as D (6 bases). Germline V lookup: CDR1 SGHNT, CDR2 YYREEE (reference sequence). V lost 4 bases and J 0 bases, leaving 15 bases between the germline ends. The CDR3 consists of 16 residues. CDR3 sequence: CASSPGTTLSTDTQYF. The CDR3 nucleotides read TGTGCCAGCAGCCCTGGGACAACGCTTAGCACAGATACGCAGTATTTT.

This clonotype was counted ten times or more. Here the CDR3 DNA reads TGTGCCAGCAGCCAACTACAGGAGGGAGGCACTGAAGCTTTCTTT. Its translation is CASSQLQEGGTEAFF. The chain links TRBV4-2 to TRBJ1-1; maybe TRBD1 (5 bases). CDR1 is LGHNA, CDR2 YNFKEQ, per germline. The V gene lost 2 bases and the J gene lost 4 bases, with 14 bases spanning the gap. The CDR3 is 15 residues long.

This chain links TRBV27 with TRBJ2-7; D gene unclear. Germline V CDR1 and CDR2: MNHEY, SMNVEV (reference sequence). This CDR3 region has 17 residues. V was pared by 6 bases and J by 0 bases, with 21 bases between. The CDR3, as DNA: TGTGCCAGCAGACTGGTGGGGATTGGGGTGGGCTCCTACGAGCAGTACTTC. As protein: CASRLVGIGVGSYEQYF.

The CDR3 sequence: CASSLAHSGEAFF. The CDR3 nucleotides read TGTGCCAGCAGCTTAGCCCACAGCGGGGAAGCTTTCTTT. V and J are TRBV7-2 and TRBJ1-1; D not certain. V lost 0 bases and J lost 8, with 10 bases in between. Germline CDR1 is SGHTA and CDR2 is FQGNSA. The CDR3 has 13 amino acids.

This clonotype was seen at least ten times. The chain has TRBV12-3 or TRBV12-4 and TRBJ2-1, with 7 nucleotides matching TRBD1. This CDR3 spans 13 amino acids. Losses at the gene ends were 6 bases for V and 13 bases for J; bases not matched to a gene: 12. CDR3 nucleotide sequence: TGTGCCAGCAGCCCTGACAGGGCTCTCCCCCAGTTCTTC. Translation: CASSPDRALPQFF.

This clonotype occurred a few times. This chain links TRBV5-1 with TRBJ1-2; D unclear. Germline assignment: CDR1 SGHRS and CDR2 YFSETQ. The CDR3 runs 14 residues. The V end lost 4 bases, the J end lost 4 bases, and 14 bases lay between the germline ends. CDR3 region: CASSKAERLYGYTF. The CDR3, as DNA: TGCGCCAGCAGCAAGGCGGAACGGCTCTATGGCTACACCTTC.